This T cell receptor (beta chain) is drawn from a study of T cell responses to AZD1222 COVID-19 vaccine. Study-level findings and limits: Within unmutated variant regions lay the reported targets of nearly half of spike-specific TCRs. Most donors were white British and more were female, and clonal diversity was possibly underestimated.

TCRdb keeps only in-frame clones here, not all; method: immunoSEQ multiplex PCR. The table shows fewer than 150,000 clones, with around 92% occurring only once. The germline V and J ends were trimmed by 5 bases and 1 base, with 15 bases remaining between them. Germline CDR1 reads SGHTA; CDR2 reads FQGNSA. The CDR3 is 15 residues long. Turning to this clone: Its antigen is as yet unknown.

The sample in question was peripheral blood, obtained 28 days after the second AZD1222 dose. The chain joins TRBV7-2 to TRBJ2-7; D unclear. The receptor was derived from an adult who received the AZD1222 COVID-19 vaccine. The CDR3 loop is CASSETQVGSYEQYF. DNA of the CDR3: TGTGCCAGCAGCGAAACTCAGGTCGGATCCTACGAGCAGTACTTC.